A selection of T cell receptor beta chains follows, all from one sample in a study of cytomegalovirus exposure and HLA in healthy donors. Clones were sequenced by immunoSEQ multiplex PCR, and TCRdb holds only the in-frame ones, with some missing. The data contain 130,000 or so clones, 75% to 80% of them singletons. The source material was PBMCs. These receptors were obtained from a female donor in good health and CMV-seronegative. CDR3s include the opening cysteine and the closing phenylalanine or tryptophan. A D gene is named only where the DNA matches it firmly. Not every row has a clone size; where given, it reads once, few, many or a size class.

D gene,V gene,J gene,clone size,CDR3 protein,CDR3 DNA
.,TRBV5-6,TRBJ2-5,once,CASSLVSLGGRKTQYF,TGTGCCAGCAGCTTGGTTTCTCTGGGGGGAAGAAAGACCCAGTACTTC
.,TRBV4-1,TRBJ1-1,.,CASSLPRTEAFF,TGTGCCAGCAGCCTACCCAGAACTGAAGCTTTCTTT
.,TRBV19,TRBJ2-3,.,CASSTIHRTDTQYF,TGTGCCAGTAGTACTATCCACCGCACAGATACGCAGTATTTT
TRBD1,TRBV5-4,TRBJ1-2,once,CASSPGQADFYGYTF,TGTGCCAGCAGCCCGGGACAGGCAGACTTCTATGGCTACACCTTC
.,TRBV6-5,TRBJ2-1,.,CASRVEGFSGGEQFF,TGTGCCAGCAGAGTTGAGGGGTTTAGCGGCGGTGAGCAGTTCTTC
TRBD2,TRBV2,TRBJ2-1,.,CASSVRGLAGNEQFF,TGTGCCAGCAGTGTAAGGGGACTAGCGGGCAATGAGCAGTTCTTC
.,TRBV11-2,TRBJ2-6,.,CASSLDSFSGANVLTF,TGTGCCAGCAGCTTAGATTCGTTCTCTGGGGCCAACGTCCTGACTTTC
TRBD2,TRBV7-9,TRBJ2-3,.,CASSLQAGTTVDTQYF,TGTGCCAGCAGCCTGCAGGCGGGGACTACCGTGGATACGCAGTATTTT
TRBD2,TRBV6-1,TRBJ2-7,.,CASRGAGMGGRGQYF,TGTGCCAGTCGTGGCGCCGGGATGGGAGGGCGTGGGCAGTACTTC
.,TRBV2,TRBJ1-4,.,CASWRGGEKLFF,TGTGCCAGCTGGAGGGGCGGTGAAAAACTGTTTTTT
.,TRBV5-1,TRBJ2-5,once,CASSPGQGFIQETQYF,TGCGCCAGCAGCCCCGGTCAGGGGTTTATCCAAGAGACCCAGTACTTC
.,TRBV7-9,TRBJ2-5,.,CASSSPSDQETQYF,TGTGCCAGCAGCTCTCCGAGTGATCAAGAGACCCAGTACTTC
.,TRBV20-1,TRBJ2-7,.,CSASPAEGQYF,TGCAGTGCTAGTCCAGCGGAGGGGCAGTACTTC
.,TRBV4-2,TRBJ1-4,.,CASSQGGSNEKLFF,TGTGCCAGCAGCCAAGGGGGCAGCAATGAAAAACTGTTTTTT
.,TRBV19,TRBJ1-5,.,CASSIGNQPQHF,TGTGCCAGTAGTATCGGTAATCAGCCCCAGCATTTT
TRBD2,TRBV19,TRBJ2-1,.,CASSLSGIGRNEQFF,TGTGCCAGTAGTCTCAGCGGGATTGGTAGGAATGAGCAGTTCTTC
TRBD2,TRBV9,TRBJ2-1,.,CASSASKRGYNEQFF,TGTGCCAGCAGCGCGTCAAAGCGGGGGTACAATGAGCAGTTCTTC
TRBD1,TRBV9,TRBJ2-7,.,CASSGGTVYEQYF,TGTGCCAGCAGCGGAGGGACAGTCTACGAGCAGTACTTC
.,TRBV30,TRBJ2-7,.,CAWSVLQGLSSYEQYF,TGTGCCTGGAGTGTACTCCAGGGGCTCTCCTCCTACGAGCAGTACTTC
.,TRBV15,TRBJ2-5,.,CATGRGQETQYF,TGTGCCACCGGGCGTGGCCAAGAGACCCAGTACTTC
TRBD2,TRBV6-5,TRBJ2-7,few,CASIGSGGEAYEQYF,TGTGCCAGCATTGGATCGGGGGGGGAAGCCTACGAGCAGTACTTC
TRBD2,TRBV5-1,TRBJ2-7,.,CASSLRRGGPYEQYF,TGCGCCAGCAGCCTCAGGAGGGGAGGGCCCTACGAGCAGTACTTC
.,TRBV5-6,TRBJ1-2,.,CASTQLERTYGYTF,TGTGCCAGCACCCAATTGGAGAGGACTTATGGCTACACCTTC
TRBD1,TRBV6-6,TRBJ1-1,.,CASSYSGQPFTEAFF,TGTGCCAGCAGTTACTCGGGACAGCCATTTACCGAAGCTTTCTTT
.,TRBV19,TRBJ1-2,once,CASSINGDYGYTF,TGTGCCAGTAGTATTAACGGAGACTATGGCTACACCTTC
TRBD2,TRBV27,TRBJ2-7,.,CASSIRLAGDYEQYF,TGTGCCAGCAGCATACGACTAGCGGGGGACTACGAGCAGTACTTC
.,TRBV9,TRBJ1-2,.,CASSVLAEGNYGYTF,TGTGCCAGCAGCGTCCTGGCTGAGGGAAACTATGGCTACACCTTC
TRBD2,TRBV18,TRBJ2-3,.,CASSPTKREGYGTDTQYF,TGTGCCAGCTCACCAACTAAGCGGGAGGGTTACGGCACAGATACGCAGTATTTT
.,TRBV28,TRBJ2-1,.,CASSLPVLNEQFF,TGTGCCAGCAGTCTTCCGGTCCTCAATGAGCAGTTCTTC
.,TRBV19,TRBJ2-7,.,CASSIEGRGSYEQYF,TGTGCCAGTAGTATAGAAGGACGGGGTTCCTACGAGCAGTACTTC
.,TRBV5-1,TRBJ1-2,.,CASSASGRDGYTF,TGCGCCAGCAGCGCGTCAGGGAGGGATGGCTACACCTTC
TRBD2,TRBV4-2,TRBJ2-3,.,CASSQDRLAGGTDTQYF,TGTGCCAGCAGCCAAGATCGGCTAGCGGGGGGCACAGATACGCAGTATTTT
TRBD1,TRBV5-4,TRBJ1-1,few,CASSEGQLNTEAFF,TGTGCCAGCAGCGAGGGACAGTTGAACACTGAAGCTTTCTTT
TRBD2,TRBV7-9,TRBJ2-5,.,CASSLLAGGQETQYF,TGTGCCAGCAGCTTACTAGCGGGGGGCCAAGAGACCCAGTACTTC
.,TRBV2,TRBJ1-1,.,CASSARGTEAFF,TGTGCCAGCAGTGCTCGGGGGACTGAAGCTTTCTTT
TRBD1,TRBV27,TRBJ2-7,.,CASSPLPFGQGADEQYF,TGTGCCAGCAGTCCTCTTCCTTTCGGACAGGGGGCGGACGAGCAGTACTTC
.,TRBV6-5,TRBJ1-1,.,CASSSYDDSNTEAFF,TGTGCCAGCAGTTCTTATGATGACAGCAACACTGAAGCTTTCTTT
TRBD1,TRBV7-2,TRBJ2-3,.,CASSRQGGTDTQYF,TGTGCCAGCAGCCGACAGGGAGGCACAGATACGCAGTATTTT
TRBD1,TRBV7-9,TRBJ2-7,.,CASSSRQTGGYEQYF,TGTGCCAGCAGCTCACGTCAGACAGGGGGCTACGAGCAGTACTTC
.,TRBV6-5,TRBJ1-2,.,CASSSPGEGPGYGYTF,TGTGCCAGCAGTTCTCCGGGGGAGGGACCAGGGTATGGCTACACCTTC
.,TRBV7-9,TRBJ2-1,.,CASSPTGIEQFF,TGTGCCAGCAGTCCTACAGGAATAGAGCAGTTCTTC
.,TRBV2,TRBJ1-2,once,CASSPPGAYGYTF,TGTGCCAGCAGTCCACCAGGGGCGTATGGCTACACCTTC
TRBD2,TRBV7-8,TRBJ2-2,.,CASSLDTSGGAWTGELFF,TGTGCCAGCAGCTTAGATACTAGCGGGGGGGCATGGACCGGGGAGCTGTTTTTT
.,TRBV5-1,TRBJ2-1,.,CASSLGERTSYNEQFF,TGCGCCAGCAGCTTGGGCGAGCGGACTTCCTACAATGAGCAGTTCTTC
.,TRBV9,TRBJ2-3,few,CASGEINTQYF,TGTGCCAGCGGCGAAATTAATACGCAGTATTTT
TRBD2,TRBV11-2,TRBJ2-7,few,CASSLGRGGRTLSYEQYF,TGTGCCAGCAGCTTAGGGCGAGGCGGGAGGACTCTCTCCTACGAGCAGTACTTC
TRBD1,TRBV7-9,TRBJ1-2,.,CASSHRGNYGYTF,TGTGCCAGCAGCCACAGGGGTAACTATGGCTACACCTTC
TRBD2,TRBV11-2,TRBJ2-2,.,CASSLDSRRGGAGELFF,TGTGCCAGCAGCTTAGATAGTAGGCGGGGGGGAGCCGGGGAGCTGTTTTTT
TRBD1,TRBV18,TRBJ1-5,few,CASSLLPSGTENSNQPQHF,TGTGCCAGCTCACTCTTACCTTCCGGGACAGAGAATAGCAATCAGCCCCAGCATTTT
TRBD2,TRBV10-3,TRBJ2-1,.,CAISESGLAAYNEQFF,TGTGCCATCAGTGAGTCGGGACTAGCGGCCTACAATGAGCAGTTCTTC
TRBD1,TRBV15,TRBJ2-7,.,CATSRGQVNSYEQYF,TGTGCCACCAGCAGGGGACAGGTGAATTCCTACGAGCAGTACTTC
.,TRBV12-5,TRBJ2-6,.,CASGPKGAGANVLTF,TGTGCTAGTGGACCTAAGGGGGCTGGGGCCAACGTCCTGACTTTC
.,TRBV9,TRBJ1-3,.,CASSASGLGGNTIYF,TGTGCCAGCAGCGCTTCAGGGCTCGGTGGAAACACCATATATTTT
.,TRBV6-5,TRBJ2-7,few,CASSYPQGREQYF,TGTGCCAGCAGTTATCCCCAGGGGCGGGAGCAGTACTTC